These 21 T cell receptor beta chains share one sample of origin, sequenced in a study of blood T cells in healthy people across ages. Combining a sample-barcoded 5' primer with a J-beta primer mix, a second PCR ran for about 6 to 12 cycles. TCRdb independently ran MiXCR on the 5' RACE reads; one entry per CDR3 protein. The sample yields about 970,000 distinct CDR3 sequences, roughly 51% seen once. Sequencing input: blood. These receptors all stem from a woman aged 55-70 years in good health.

The V gene is TRBV12-3 or TRBV12-4, the J gene TRBJ2-7; 8 nucleotides match TRBD1. This CDR3 contains 18 residues. J lost 2 bases, V lost 1 base, and 13 bases had no gene match. The CDR3 DNA is TGTGCCAGCAGTTTAGAGCCTTGGGAGGCGGACAGGGCCTACGAGCAGTACTTC. This encodes CASSLEPWEADRAYEQYF.

The V and J genes are TRBV7-9 and TRBJ2-1; 10 bases map to TRBD1. From germline, CDR1 is SEHNR and CDR2 FQNEAQ (reference sequence). The junction had 10 bases not matched to a gene; V was cut back by 6 bases and J by 8 bases. The CDR3 consists of 15 residues. CDR3 nucleotide sequence: TGTGCCAGCAGTCGAGGACAGGGGGTTAATGATGAGCAGTTCTTC. This codes for CASSRGQGVNDEQFF.

This clonotype was counted between two and nine times. This clone may be a read error of a much larger clone one base away. J is TRBJ2-1 and V is TRBV2; 9 bases are a match to TRBD2. Per the germline V gene, CDR1 is SNHLY and CDR2 is FYNNEI. The V and J ends lost 6 bases and 15 bases, in that order; junction bases with no gene match: 9. The CDR3 spans 12 residues. The CDR3 DNA is TGTGCCAGCAGGGATGGGGGACTAGCTCGGTTCTTC. It codes for CASRDGGLARFF.

The chain employs TRBV7-9 and TRBJ2-5; TRBD2 might be the D (5 bases). The germline gives CDR1 SEHNR, CDR2 FQNEAQ (reference sequence). The CDR3 is 17 residues long. With 4 bases removed from V and 0 bases from J, the gap between germline ends came to 18 bases. CDR3: CASSSRRGIGNQETQYF. DNA for the CDR3: TGTGCCAGCAGCTCACGAAGAGGGATAGGGAACCAAGAGACCCAGTACTTC.

In its sample, this clonotype was seen once. The chain is built from TRBV28 and TRBJ2-6, with no clear D. In germline, CDR1 is MDHEN, CDR2 SYDVKM. The CDR3 covers 15 residues. V was trimmed by 7 bases and J by 2 bases, leaving 12 bases between them. Here the CDR3 reads CASTGSSAGANVLTF. The CDR3 DNA is TGTGCCAGCACAGGTAGTTCGGCTGGGGCCAACGTCCTGACTTTC.

V and J are TRBV2 and TRBJ1-5, with a weak D call TRBD1 (6 bases). Trimming took off 7 bases at V and 0 bases at J, with 13 bases between the two ends. This CDR3 is 15 amino acids long. Per the germline V gene, CDR1 is SNHLY and CDR2 is FYNNEI. The CDR3 nucleotides read TGTGCCAGCACTTGGGCGGGGGCTAGCAATCAGCCCCAGCATTTT. Protein: CASTWAGASNQPQHF.

The rearrangement uses TRBV20-1 and TRBJ2-3, with 12 nucleotides matching TRBD2. V lost 8 bases to trimming and J lost 4 bases; unmatched junction nucleotides: 4. CDR1 and CDR2 (germline): DFQATT, SNEGSKA (reference sequence). The CDR3 consists of 13 residues. CDR3 sequence (DNA): TGCAGTATCCGACTAGCGGGAGCAGATACGCAGTATTTT. It is translated as CSIRLAGADTQYF.

On this clonotype: An end of the junction does not agree with germline; a read error may underlie this. The V and J genes are TRBV12-3 or TRBV12-4 and TRBJ2-3, with no clear D. The CDR3 is 14 residues long. In DNA form, the CDR3 reads TGTGCCAGCAGTTTCTCGGTGAGCGCAGATGCGCAGTATTTT. Its protein is CASSFSVSADAQYF.

CDR3 bases: TGTGCCAGCAGTAGGGGAGGGCAGGGAGGAGGCTACACCTTC. It is translated as CASSRGGQGGGYTF. The V and J genes are TRBV7-9 and TRBJ1-2, with TRBD1 as a possible D gene (5 bases). Deletions cut 6 bases from V and 8 bases from J, with 19 bases between. Germline V lookup: CDR1 SEHNR, CDR2 FQNEAQ (reference sequence). CDR3 length: 14 amino acids.

On this clonotype: With a much larger clone just one base away, this may be a read error. V gene TRBV10-3 combines with J gene TRBJ2-4, with D possibly TRBD2 on 6 matching bases. TRBJ2-5 explains the end of the DNA better; the J call may be wrong. The CDR3 has 15 amino acids. Germline loops: CDR1 ENHRY, CDR2 SYGVKD. As DNA, the CDR3 is TGTGCCATCAGTGAAGTGCTAGCGATTCAAGAGACCCAGTACTTC. Translated: CAISEVLAIQETQYF.

The chain has TRBV7-2 and TRBJ2-3; D gene unclear. The CDR3 totals 12 residues. The V and J ends lost 2 bases and 8 bases respectively, with 8 bases between them. Looked up from germline, CDR1 is SGHTA and CDR2 is FQGNSA. CDR3: CASSLSSRTQYF. In nucleotides, the CDR3 is TGTGCCAGCAGCTTAAGTTCCCGTACGCAGTATTTT.

The chain has TRBV28 and TRBJ2-3; D ambiguous. Trimming took off 6 bases at V and 7 bases at J, with 11 bases between the two ends. Germline V gene data show CDR1 as MDHEN and CDR2 as SYDVKM. CDR3 size: 12 residues. DNA for the CDR3: TGTGCCAGCAGGGATACAGTAAATACGCAGTATTTT. Translation gives CASRDTVNTQYF.

The genes are TRBV13 and TRBJ2-7; no clear D. Trimming pared 5 bases from V and 3 bases from J, leaving 17 bases between. This CDR3 has 15 residues. Germline V gene data show CDR1 as PRHDT and CDR2 as FYEKMQ (reference sequence). Written as DNA, the CDR3 is TGTGCCAGCAGCCCCCGCTCGGGCAGAGACTACGAGCAGTACTTC. Amino acid sequence: CASSPRSGRDYEQYF.

This clonotype was recorded a few times. The chain carries TRBV25-1 and TRBJ2-5, with D possibly being TRBD2 (6 bases). V was cut by 3 bases and J by 5 bases, with 13 bases left in between. The CDR3 length is 14 residues. Germline V gene sequence: CDR1 MGHDK, CDR2 SYGVNS. CDR3 DNA: TGTGCCAGCAGTGACCGCGGGATAGAGGAGACCCAGTACTTC. It translates to CASSDRGIEETQYF. The full variable domain, rest sourced from reference TRBV25-1 and TRBJ2-5, is EADIYQTPRYLVIGTGKKITLECSQTMGHDKMYWYQQDPGMELHLIHYSYGVNSTEKGDLSSESTVSRIRTEHFPLTLESARPSHTSQYLCASSDRGIEETQYFGPGTRLLVL.

The V gene is TRBV7-9, the J gene TRBJ1-6; no reliable D call. The CDR3 length is 14 residues. Germline values: CDR1 SEHNR, CDR2 FQNEAQ (reference sequence). V was pared by 3 bases and J by 8 bases, with 11 bases between. CDR3 protein: CASSFGSSDSPLHF. The CDR3 bases are TGTGCCAGCAGCTTCGGGAGTTCTGATTCACCCCTCCACTTT. The whole variable domain, remainder taken from reference TRBV7-9 and TRBJ1-6, is DTGVSQNPRHKITKRGQNVTFRCDPISEHNRLYWYRQTLGQGPEFLTYFQNEAQLEKSRLLSDRFSAERPKGSFSTLEIQRTEQGDSAMYLCASSFGSSDSPLHFGNGTRLTVT.

The rearrangement uses TRBV6-2 or TRBV6-3 and TRBJ2-5; 8 bases are shared with TRBD2. TRBJ2-7 explains the end of the DNA better; the J call may be wrong. Germline V gene sequence: CDR1 MNHEY, CDR2 SVGEGT. The CDR3 is made up of 13 amino acids. CDR3 in DNA: TGTGCCAATTCCGGGACTAGTTTCGGCGAGCAGTACTTC. Translated: CANSGTSFGEQYF.

The V call is TRBV20-1, the J call TRBJ1-5; D unresolved. Germline V gives CDR1 DFQATT, CDR2 SNEGSKA (reference sequence). V was clipped by 1 base and J by 5 bases, with 12 bases between them. The CDR3 runs 14 residues. Written as DNA, the CDR3 is TGCAGTGCTAGAGTCTGGCAGTTCCATCAGCCCCAGCATTTT. This codes for CSARVWQFHQPQHF.

The V call is TRBV29-1, the J call TRBJ1-1, with D unclear. Germline assignment: CDR1 SQVTM and CDR2 ANQGSEA. Trimming shortened V by 1 base and J by 1 base, and 7 bases separated the two germline ends. The CDR3 loop spans 13 amino acids. The CDR3 is CSVEGRPNTEAFF. CDR3 DNA sequence: TGCAGCGTTGAAGGCCGACCGAACACTGAAGCTTTCTTT.

The sample holds one count of this clonotype. The V and J genes are TRBV20-1 and TRBJ1-5, with a possible D match to TRBD1 (5 bases). The CDR3 consists of 16 residues. Trimming took 3 bases from V and 0 from J, leaving 15 bases between them. Per the germline V gene, CDR1 is DFQATT and CDR2 is SNEGSKA (reference sequence). CDR3 coding DNA: TGCAGTGCTAGGAGGAGTTGGGGGAATAGCAATCAGCCCCAGCATTTT. This translates into CSARRSWGNSNQPQHF.

The rearrangement uses TRBV7-2 and TRBJ2-3, with D unresolved. V gave up 0 bases and J gave up 2 bases, with 6 bases separating them. The CDR3 consists of 14 residues. Germline CDR1 is SGHTA and CDR2 is FQGNSA. The CDR3 DNA reads as TGTGCCAGCAGCTTAGCTAGCCCCACAGATACGCAGTATTTT. This codes for CASSLASPTDTQYF.

On this clonotype: Germline is not matched at one junction end, which may reflect a read error. The chain has TRBV10-3 and TRBJ2-7; 7 nucleotides align to TRBD1. CDR3 length: 14 amino acids. Per germline, CDR1 ENHRY and CDR2 SYGVKD. The CDR3 coding sequence is TGTACCATCCAGCACGGGACAGTATACAATGAACAGTACTTC. This translates into CTIQHGTVYNEQYF.